This T cell receptor beta chain was sequenced in a study of blood T cell repertoires in COVID-19 (dated by TCRdb to between 2020 and 2021). Concerning the study at large: Collaborator samples came from the United States, Italy and Spain and covered acute and convalescent phases of COVID-19. A freely available public database, intended as a resource for researchers studying the immune response to SARS-CoV-2, is where the repertoires were released. HLA class I and class II types, where available, came from metadata supplied by the sample provider rather than from assay-based typing. Samples were obtained from the ongoing ImmuneRACE study (first 160 participants) and from 950 to 1,500 subjects provided by 6 global collaborators. Deeply sampled blood TCRbeta repertoires from subjects exposed to, actively infected with, or recovered from COVID-19 were included in the dataset. Nearly every sample came with metadata listing a de-identified subject ID, COVID-19 status, age in years and sex. The prospective study material was composed of cDNA or gDNA derived from T cells, B-cell-depleted T cells, or PBMCs. Overall study results and their limits: Clinical and demographic metadata were provided uncurated, with the amount varying by source and participant.

TCRbeta CDR3 regions were amplified from genomic DNA using the immunoSEQ Assay, a bias-controlled multiplex PCR. The source study handled its data this way. Within the assay, amplification of reference gene primers was used to estimate how many nucleated cells each sample contained. To quantify the absolute abundance of each unique TCRbeta CDR3 rearrangement, sequence reads were collapsed and filtered. For each sample, productive Simpson clonality was calculated by taking the square root of Simpson's diversity index across productive rearrangements. TCRdb stores this immuneACCESS table with in-frame sequences only. Part of the clones is absent; in the studies checked, under half of the shortfall reflects unresolved V genes, and no reason is known for the rest. From that table come the V and J calls and clone size; the DNA was used to work out D and trimming. The sample table records about 15,000 clones; about 90% of these occur just once. The ten largest account for 17% of the sample.

As to this clone: Its antigen is still unknown. Qualities for individual bases were not recorded, and no much larger clone is one base off.

Each collaborating institution followed its own protocols to collect whole blood in K2EDTA tubes. For TCRbeta analysis, collaborator samples were shipped as frozen whole blood, as isolated PBMCs, or as DNA extracted from either sample type. The germline V gene specifies SNHLY as CDR1 and FYNNEI as CDR2. CDR3 length: 12 amino acids, cysteine to phenylalanine. Of the read, only the CDR3 DNA is kept; its 36 bases are in frame from base 1. Trimming at the junction amounts to 11 bases on V and 0 bases on J, and the germline ends lie 10 bases apart. The source is a human donor in a cohort sampled during active COVID-19. The sequence links TRBV2 to TRBJ1-1; the D gene identity is not certain. Sequenced sample: peripheral blood. The CDR3: CAAEELNTEAFF. The DNA sequence is given as TGTGCCGCGGAGGAGTTGAACACTGAAGCTTTCTTT.